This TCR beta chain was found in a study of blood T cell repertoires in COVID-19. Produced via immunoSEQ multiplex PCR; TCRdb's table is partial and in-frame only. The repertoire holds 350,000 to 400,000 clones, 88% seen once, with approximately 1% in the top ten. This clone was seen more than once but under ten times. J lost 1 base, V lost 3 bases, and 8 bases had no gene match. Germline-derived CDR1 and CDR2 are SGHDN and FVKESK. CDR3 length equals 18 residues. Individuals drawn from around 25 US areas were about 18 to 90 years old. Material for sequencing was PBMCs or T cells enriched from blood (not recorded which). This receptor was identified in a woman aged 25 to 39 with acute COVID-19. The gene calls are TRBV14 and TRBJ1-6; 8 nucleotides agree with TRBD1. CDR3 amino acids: CASSHGGQGRSYNSPLHF. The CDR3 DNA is TGTGCCAGCAGCCATGGAGGACAGGGAAGGTCCTATAATTCACCCCTCCACTTT.